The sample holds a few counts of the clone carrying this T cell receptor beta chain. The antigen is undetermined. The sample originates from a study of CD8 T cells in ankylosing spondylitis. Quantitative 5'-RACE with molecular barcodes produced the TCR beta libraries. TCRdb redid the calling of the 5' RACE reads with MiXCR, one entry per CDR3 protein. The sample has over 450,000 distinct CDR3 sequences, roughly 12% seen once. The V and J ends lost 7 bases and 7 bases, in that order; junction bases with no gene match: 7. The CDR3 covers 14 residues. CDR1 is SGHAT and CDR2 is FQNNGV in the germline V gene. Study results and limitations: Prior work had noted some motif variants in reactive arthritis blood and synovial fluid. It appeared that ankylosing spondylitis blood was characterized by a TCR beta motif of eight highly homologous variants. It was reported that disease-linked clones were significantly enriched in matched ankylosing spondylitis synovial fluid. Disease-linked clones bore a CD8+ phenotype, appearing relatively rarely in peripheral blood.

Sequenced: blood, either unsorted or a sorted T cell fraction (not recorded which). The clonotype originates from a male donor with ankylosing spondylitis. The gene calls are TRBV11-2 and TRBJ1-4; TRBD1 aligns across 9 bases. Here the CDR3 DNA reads TGTGCCAGCACCACCGGGACAGGGAGTGAAAAACTGTTTTTT. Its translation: CASTTGTGSEKLFF. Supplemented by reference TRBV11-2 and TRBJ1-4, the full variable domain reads EAGVAQSPRYKIIEKRQSVAFWCNPISGHATLYWYQQILGQGPKLLIQFQNNGVVDDSQLPKDRFSAERLKGVDSTLKIQPAKLEDSAVYLCASTTGTGSEKLFFGSGTQLSVL.